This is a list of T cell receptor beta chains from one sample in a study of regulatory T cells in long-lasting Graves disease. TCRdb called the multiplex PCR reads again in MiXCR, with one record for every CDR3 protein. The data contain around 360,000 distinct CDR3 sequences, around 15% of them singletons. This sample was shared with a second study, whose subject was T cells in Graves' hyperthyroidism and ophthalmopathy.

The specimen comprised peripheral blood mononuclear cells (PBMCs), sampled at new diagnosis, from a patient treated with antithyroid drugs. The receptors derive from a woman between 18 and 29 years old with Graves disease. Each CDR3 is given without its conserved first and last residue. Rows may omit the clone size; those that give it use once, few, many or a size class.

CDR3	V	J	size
ASSQDPTTDEQF	TRBV3-1	TRBJ2-1	many
ASSWGIAGDSYNEQF	TRBV5-6	TRBJ2-1	many
ASSYGGGGQSSPLH	TRBV6-5	TRBJ1-6	many
ASSDISSSYNEQF	TRBV18	TRBJ2-1	many
ASSWLQGVSPLH	TRBV27	TRBJ1-6	-
ASGPLGGTTYERY	TRBV7-9	TRBJ2-7	few
ATSDPQGTGELF	TRBV24-1	TRBJ2-2	many
ASSLSLGHPGYT	TRBV27	TRBJ1-2	-
ASRLGMGGGSGELF	TRBV7-9	TRBJ2-2	-
ASTINGEQF	TRBV12-3/TRBV12-4	TRBJ2-1	few
ASSWTGGHSYNEQF	TRBV7-3	TRBJ2-1	many
ASSLGTGNEKLF	TRBV5-1	TRBJ1-4	many
ASSFGTVNLNQPQH	TRBV19	TRBJ1-5	-
ASSPSSADTQY	TRBV18	TRBJ2-3	many
ASTPLVETEAF	TRBV28	TRBJ1-1	-
ATSRDPGFGYT	TRBV15	TRBJ1-2	few
ASSTGLAGVYEQF	TRBV5-6	TRBJ2-1	many
AGKQTGGGGYT	TRBV6-1	TRBJ1-2	-
ASSVVRGSQETQY	TRBV6-1	TRBJ2-5	many
ASSLRAGYSYNEQF	TRBV7-3	TRBJ2-1	few
ASSAGLADTGELF	TRBV6-4	TRBJ2-2	few
ASSPSTYQETQY	TRBV7-7	TRBJ2-5	many
ASSGTSGAPDTQY	TRBV6-4	TRBJ2-3	many
ASSLVGTSGNNEQF	TRBV5-1	TRBJ2-1	many
ASSLVQGIQY	TRBV7-8	TRBJ2-4	many
ASRLTQGLGSPLH	TRBV2	TRBJ1-6	many
ASSRSGAGNTIY	TRBV6-1	TRBJ1-3	-